This record concerns one TCR beta chain sequence. Its specificity is unknown. These data belong to a study of vaccination and CD4 T cells after COVID-19. Study observations and caveats: Researchers report that 304 of 307 vaccine-specific clones in convalescent patients proved spike mono-reactive. Median SARS-CoV-2-reactive clonotypes rose from about 20 to 38, not significantly.

The Oncomine TCR Beta short-read assay was applied to DNA of cultured CD4+ T cells. TCRdb independently ran MiXCR on the PCR reads; one entry per CDR3 protein. The sample carries approximately 20,000 distinct CDR3 sequences, around two thirds recorded once. V lost 10 bases and J lost 3; bases outside the gene matches: 12. Germline CDR1 and CDR2: MNHEY and SVGEGT. This CDR3 is 15 amino acids long. Sample treatment: 10-day PBMC culture with coronavirus spike peptide pools or control peptides (ViraFEST assay). The ViraFEST method relied on peptide pools to expand antigen-specific T cells, followed by TCR sequencing. Following culture for around eleven days, CD4+ T cells were isolated by negative selection.

The rearrangement joins TRBV6-2 or TRBV6-3 to TRBJ2-4; 7 positions agree with TRBD2. The receptor's source is a human donor who had recovered from COVID-19. The sequenced material came from CD4+ T cells from blood, cultured in vitro. The CDR3 is CATLSGRGDKNIQYF. The CDR3 DNA reads TGTGCCACCCTTAGCGGGCGAGGGGACAAAAACATTCAGTACTTC.